What follows are 18 T cell receptor beta chains derived from one specimen sequenced in a study of blood T cell repertoires in COVID-19. Measured with immunoSEQ multiplex PCR; TCRdb has only the in-frame clones, and not every one. The sample comprises some 290,000 clones, about nine tenths of which are singletons, and around 10% rests with the top ten. Sequenced material: peripheral blood. Every receptor here comes from a woman aged 30 to 39 with COVID-19, enrolled during active disease.

The J gene is TRBJ2-3, the V gene TRBV2, with a tentative D call TRBD1 (6 bases). V dropped 7 bases and J dropped 5 bases, with 10 bases sitting between them. The germline V gene has CDR1 SNHLY and CDR2 FYNNEI. The CDR3 length is 12 residues. The chain's CDR3 is CASTPQGDTQYF. In DNA form, the CDR3 reads TGTGCCAGCACCCCACAGGGAGATACGCAGTATTTT. The whole variable domain, remainder taken from reference TRBV2 and TRBJ2-3, is EPEVTQTPSHQVTQMGQEVILRCVPISNHLYFYWYRQILGQKVEFLVSFYNNEISEKSEIFDDQFSVERPDGSNFTLKIRSTKLEDSAMYFCASTPQGDTQYFGPGTRLTVL.

The table lists this clone with a few counts. This chain connects TRBV19 to TRBJ1-1, with D possibly matching TRBD1 (5 bases). Trimming pared 3 bases from V and 3 bases from J, leaving 8 bases between. This CDR3 spans 13 amino acids. Germline V gene sequence: CDR1 LNHDA, CDR2 SQIVND (reference sequence). This CDR3 reads CASSMKGDTEAFF. In DNA form, the CDR3 reads TGTGCCAGTAGTATGAAAGGGGACACTGAAGCTTTCTTT.

The chain combines TRBV5-4 with TRBJ2-5, with 11 bases identical to TRBD2. The CDR3 is made up of 15 amino acids. Unmatched junction bases numbered 8, after V lost 4 bases and J lost 6 bases. CDR1 SGHNT and CDR2 YYREEE come from the germline V gene (reference sequence). The DNA of the CDR3 is TGTGCCAGCAGCCTACGGACTAGCGGGCGTCAGACCCAGTACTTC. It is translated as CASSLRTSGRQTQYF.

The chain is built from TRBV20-1 and TRBJ1-1, with D unresolved. CDR1 DFQATT and CDR2 SNEGSKA come from the germline V gene (reference sequence). Trimming took off 6 bases at V and 6 bases at J, with 8 bases between the two ends. The CDR3 runs 10 residues. The CDR3: CSAPGPEAFF. The DNA of the CDR3 is TGCAGTGCCCCAGGTCCTGAAGCTTTCTTT.

This CDR3 is CASTITPENEQFF. The DNA for the CDR3 is TGTGCCAGCACCATCACTCCGGAGAATGAGCAGTTCTTC. The gene calls are TRBV28 and TRBJ2-1; D gene uncertain. The CDR3 consists of 13 residues. Trimming left V 7 bases short and J 7 bases short, with 14 bases between. The germline CDR1 and CDR2 sequences are MDHEN and SYDVKM.

In DNA form, the CDR3 reads TGTGCCAGCAGTTTAGGGGGGACGCCATGGGGCAATCAGCCCCAGCATTTT. This codes for CASSLGGTPWGNQPQHF. The V call is TRBV28, the J call TRBJ1-5; D might be TRBD1 (5 bases). The CDR3 is 17 residues long. Trimming took off 2 bases at V and 2 bases at J, with 16 bases between the two ends. Germline CDR1 MDHEN, CDR2 SYDVKM.

The chain joins TRBV19 to TRBJ1-2; TRBD1 agrees at 8 bases. CDR1 and CDR2 (germline): LNHDA, SQIVND (reference sequence). V lost 5 bases and J lost 4; bases outside the gene matches: 15. There are 17 residues in the CDR3. The CDR3 region has the DNA TGTGCCAGTAGTCTCTCAGTCTCCGGGACAGGTATCTATGGCTACACCTTC. Translating it yields CASSLSVSGTGIYGYTF.

The V and J genes are TRBV7-9 and TRBJ1-1; D is unclear. V lost 7 bases, J lost 4 bases, and 22 bases lay in between. Germline V gives CDR1 SEHNR, CDR2 FQNEAQ (reference sequence). CDR3 length: 16 residues. This chain's CDR3 is CASNSNAPTRGTEAFF. The CDR3, as DNA: TGTGCCAGCAACTCCAATGCCCCAACCCGGGGCACTGAAGCTTTCTTT.

The chain links TRBV7-9 to TRBJ1-1; 8 bases map to TRBD1. The CDR3 runs to 12 residues. V shed 6 bases and J 11 bases; nucleotides not matched to a gene: 8. Germline V gives CDR1 SEHNR, CDR2 FQNEAQ (reference sequence). The CDR3, as DNA: TGTGCCAGCAGTTATCGACAGGGGCGTGCTTTCTTT. Protein sequence: CASSYRQGRAFF.

The J gene is TRBJ1-2, the V gene TRBV2, with TRBD1 identical over 9 bases. The CDR3 has 15 amino acids. Germline V gene lookup returns CDR1 SNHLY and CDR2 FYNNEI. The trim removed 6 bases at V and 2 bases at J, leaving 7 bases unmatched. The CDR3 spells CASRGDRVRNYGYTF. The DNA of the CDR3 is TGTGCCAGCAGGGGGGACAGGGTCCGGAACTATGGCTACACCTTC.

Only one count was recorded for this clone. The CDR3 sequence: CAPRRDTYCSLHF. In nucleotides, the CDR3 is TGCGCCCCCCGGCGAGACACCTACTGTAGCCTCCACTTT. The chain is built from TRBV10-1 and TRBJ1-6; D ambiguous. The V and J ends lost 11 bases and 15 bases respectively, with 23 bases between them. Germline V gives CDR1 WNHNN, CDR2 SYGVQD (reference sequence). The CDR3 contains 13 residues.

This clone has a single count. The chain carries TRBV7-9 and TRBJ2-7; TRBD1 aligns across 7 bases. The V segment lost 1 base and the J segment 10 bases; nucleotides outside the gene matches: 4. Germline lookup yields CDR1 SEHNR and CDR2 FQNEAQ (reference sequence). This CDR3 comprises 12 residues. CDR3 in DNA: TGTGCCAGCAGCTTAGAGGGGACAGCACAGTACTTC. Encoded protein: CASSLEGTAQYF. Full variable domain (rest looked up from reference TRBV7-9 and TRBJ2-7): DTGVSQNPRHKITKRGQNVTFRCDPISEHNRLYWYRQTLGQGPEFLTYFQNEAQLEKSRLLSDRFSAERPKGSFSTLEIQRTEQGDSAMYLCASSLEGTAQYFGPGTRLTVT.

J is TRBJ1-5 and V is TRBV21-1; the table's D call TRBD1 went unverified against the DNA. TRBV21-1 is reported as a pseudogene. The CDR3 is made up of 14 amino acids. The DNA of the CDR3 is TGTGCCAGCAGGGCGACAGGGGAAAATCAGCCCCAGCATTTT. Translation gives CASRATGENQPQHF.

The J gene is TRBJ2-7, the V gene TRBV6-5, with 7 positions matching TRBD1. This CDR3 region has 15 residues. V was pared by 7 bases and J by 2 bases, with 11 bases of the junction left unmatched. Germline V gene lookup returns CDR1 MNHEY and CDR2 SVGAGI. The CDR3: CASTFLGDSAYEQYF. The CDR3 DNA sequence: TGTGCCAGCACCTTCTTGGGGGACAGTGCCTACGAGCAGTACTTC.

The chain joins TRBV6-4 to TRBJ2-2, with 9 bases that match TRBD1. CDR1 and CDR2 (germline): MRHNA, SNTAGT. The CDR3 spans 14 residues. V shed 8 bases, J shed 5 bases, and the junction held 6 bases outside the gene matches. The DNA of the CDR3 is TGTGCCAGCGGTAGGACAGGGGAGACCGGGGAGCTGTTTTTT. Amino acid sequence: CASGRTGETGELFF.

V and J are TRBV11-2 and TRBJ2-2, with D possibly TRBD1 on 5 matching bases. Trimming cost V 6 bases and J 1 base, with 12 bases left between them. This CDR3 region has 15 residues. Germline V gene data show CDR1 as SGHAT and CDR2 as FQNNGV. The CDR3 is CASSPAGLNTGELFF. The CDR3 nucleotides read TGTGCCAGCAGTCCCGCAGGGTTGAACACCGGGGAGCTGTTTTTT.

The V and J genes are TRBV24-1 and TRBJ2-1; 9 nucleotides agree with TRBD1. The CDR3 is 16 amino acids. With 4 bases clipped from V and 8 bases from J, the junction kept 11 bases outside the gene matches. CDR1 is KGHDR and CDR2 is SFDVKD in the germline V gene. CDR3 in amino acids: CATSETPGQGRDEQFF. DNA for the CDR3: TGTGCCACCAGTGAGACCCCGGGACAGGGCAGGGATGAGCAGTTCTTC.

The chain uses TRBV9 and TRBJ2-5; no definite D call. Germline V gene data show CDR1 as SGDLS and CDR2 as YYNGEE. V dropped 0 bases and J dropped 6 bases, with 9 bases sitting between them. The CDR3 is 13 residues long. The CDR3 nucleotides are TGTGCCAGCAGCGTAGCATTAGCACAGACCCAGTACTTC. The encoded protein is CASSVALAQTQYF.